This is a list of T cell receptor beta chains from one sample in a study of T cell responses to AZD1222 COVID-19 vaccine. Sequencing used immunoSEQ multiplex PCR; TCRdb keeps in-frame clones, though not all of them. Of some 130,000 clones in the sample, 85% to 95% were seen once. The sequences come from peripheral blood, collected on day 0 of AZD1222 vaccination. The receptors were sampled from an adult in good health. The CDR3 runs from the conserved cysteine through the conserved F or W. The D gene is left open where the match is weak.

CDR3aa	j_gene	v_gene	d_gene
CASSQIWSNQPQHF	TRBJ1-5	TRBV3-1/TRBV3-2	NA
CASRSGTGGWNEQFF	TRBJ2-1	TRBV4-1	TRBD1
CASTPSGGKQYF	TRBJ2-3	TRBV12-3/TRBV12-4	TRBD2
CASSKGLAGVTDTQYF	TRBJ2-3	TRBV21-1	NA
CASSVESGNSPLHF	TRBJ1-6	TRBV9	NA
CASSFSISRELFF	TRBJ2-2	TRBV5-1	NA
CASSQRRDIQGYTF	TRBJ1-2	TRBV4-2	NA
CASRAGGFYNEQFF	TRBJ2-1	TRBV2	NA
CAWSSSGKRRDTQYF	TRBJ2-3	TRBV30	TRBD2
CASSLGQRPLHF	TRBJ1-6	TRBV3-1/TRBV3-2	NA
CASRLGPTDNSPLHF	TRBJ1-6	TRBV3-1/TRBV3-2	NA
CASSQVGYSYNEQFF	TRBJ2-1	TRBV14	NA
CASRGVSSYNSPLHF	TRBJ1-6	TRBV7-9	NA
CASSFLFGEQYF	TRBJ2-7	TRBV19	NA
CASSPGGGRRDEQFF	TRBJ2-1	TRBV7-3	TRBD2
CASSSQGEETQYF	TRBJ2-5	TRBV6-6	TRBD1
CASRGIGRGTEAFF	TRBJ1-1	TRBV7-2	NA
CATRNSGVYEQYF	TRBJ2-7	TRBV27	NA
CASTPGTGIMETQYF	TRBJ2-5	TRBV28	NA
CASSLGLGQGGTETQYF	TRBJ2-5	TRBV28	TRBD1
CASNAEGRLNEKLFF	TRBJ1-4	TRBV2	NA
CASSLQGEGTEAFF	TRBJ1-1	TRBV5-1	TRBD1
CASFLAGITFF	TRBJ1-1	TRBV12-5	NA
CASSPSERLTDTQYF	TRBJ2-3	TRBV9	NA
CASSYGDEQFF	TRBJ2-1	TRBV6-5	NA
CASSYGTVSNQPQHF	TRBJ1-5	TRBV6-6	TRBD1
CASSLILARYYNEQFF	TRBJ2-1	TRBV7-9	NA
CASSRIGQGASYEQYF	TRBJ2-7	TRBV9	TRBD1
CASGLPQNTEAFF	TRBJ1-1	TRBV12-5	NA
CASSQQPTKQYF	TRBJ2-7	TRBV4-1	NA
CASSLVLANEQFF	TRBJ2-1	TRBV7-6	NA
CASSLINSPLHF	TRBJ1-6	TRBV5-6	NA
CASSLGTGAYNEQFF	TRBJ2-1	TRBV11-2	NA